The next 11 T cell receptor beta chains were all read from a single sample in a study of cytotoxic CD8 clonotypes in ibrutinib-treated CLL. TCRdb keeps only in-frame clones here, not all; method: immunoSEQ multiplex PCR. Altogether some 130,000 clones are present, 80% to 90% being singletons, with the ten largest covering about 3.5%. The sequencing used PBMCs, collected after 24 months of ibrutinib treatment. The receptors stem from a human donor with chronic lymphocytic leukemia.

V usage is TRBV7-7 and J usage is TRBJ2-6, with a possible D match to TRBD1 (5 bases). The length of the CDR3 is 17 residues. Trimming took off 5 bases at V and 4 bases at J, with 18 bases between the two ends. Germline V lookup: CDR1 SSHAT, CDR2 FNYEAQ (reference sequence). CDR3 region: CASSVGVRGDGANVLTF. CDR3 coding DNA: TGTGCCAGCAGCGTAGGGGTTAGGGGTGACGGGGCCAACGTCCTGACTTTC.

For the CDR3, the DNA is TGTGCCTGGAGTGTACATCCCCTCTCCCCCCGACAGAGGAAGAACACTGAAGCTTTCTTT. It translates to CAWSVHPLSPRQRKNTEAFF. The chain recombines TRBV30 with TRBJ1-1, with D possibly being TRBD1 (5 bases). Germline CDR1 and CDR2: GTSNPN and SVGIG (reference sequence). The ends were cut back, 0 bases at V and 1 base at J, with 27 bases in the middle. The CDR3 is 20 amino acids.

V and J are TRBV11-2 and TRBJ1-2; 8 nucleotides align to TRBD1. The germline CDR1 and CDR2 sequences are SGHAT and FQNNGV. V was clipped by 2 bases and J by 7 bases; unmatched bases: 3. The CDR3 covers 13 residues. This CDR3 is CASSLIGTGGYTF. The CDR3 bases are TGTGCCAGCAGCTTAATCGGGACAGGTGGCTACACCTTC.

The rearrangement links TRBV11-2 to TRBJ2-7, with D uncertain. The V gene's germline CDR1 is SGHAT and CDR2 FQNNGV. V lost 4 bases and J lost 0, with 10 bases in between. The CDR3 runs to 14 residues. The CDR3 DNA reads TGTGCCAGCAGCTCCCCGGCCAACTCCTACGAGCAGTACTTC. Translating it yields CASSSPANSYEQYF.

The J gene is TRBJ1-2, the V gene TRBV19, with a tentative D call TRBD1 (5 bases). The germline V gene encodes CDR1 LNHDA and CDR2 SQIVND (reference sequence). Trimming stripped 5 bases from V and 4 bases from J, with 11 bases between. The CDR3 is made up of 13 amino acids. CDR3 coding DNA: TGTGCCAGTAGTCTTAGGGACGGCTATGGCTACACCTTC. Its protein is CASSLRDGYGYTF.

The chain joins TRBV10-3 to TRBJ2-1, with 10 positions matching TRBD2. The junction had 2 bases not matched to a gene; V was cut back by 5 bases and J by 4 bases. From germline, CDR1 is ENHRY and CDR2 SYGVKD. The CDR3 is made up of 14 amino acids. CDR3 DNA sequence: TGTGCCATCAGTTCTAGCGGGGGTTACAATGAGCAGTTCTTC. Amino acids: CAISSSGGYNEQFF.

This chain uses TRBV11-2 with TRBJ1-1; D is undetermined. Germline loops: CDR1 SGHAT, CDR2 FQNNGV. With 1 base removed from V and 0 bases from J, the gap between germline ends came to 12 bases. CDR3 length: 16 amino acids. CDR3 coding DNA: TGTGCCAGCAGCTTAGCCCCCCCCTCCTTGAACACTGAAGCTTTCTTT. Residues: CASSLAPPSLNTEAFF.

The chain recombines TRBV6-6 with TRBJ2-7; 7 bases align to TRBD1. The V gene end was trimmed by 5 bases and the J gene end by 3 bases; junction bases not matched to a gene: 7. The CDR3 sequence is 14 residues long. Germline V gene sequence: CDR1 MNHNY, CDR2 SVGAGI (reference sequence). CDR3: CASSTGQVFYEQYF. The CDR3 DNA is TGTGCCAGCAGTACAGGACAGGTGTTCTACGAGCAGTACTTC.

The V call is TRBV28, the J call TRBJ2-3; 7 bases match TRBD2. This CDR3 is built from 19 residues. Germline trimming cut 3 bases from V and 4 bases from J; bases unmatched to any gene: 19. The germline V gene has CDR1 MDHEN and CDR2 SYDVKM. The DNA for the CDR3 is TGTGCCAGCAGTTTTCCGGGAACTGTGCTAGCGGAGCACCCAGATACGCAGTATTTT. It codes for CASSFPGTVLAEHPDTQYF.

The rearrangement links TRBV10-3 to TRBJ2-7; a weak D match, TRBD2 (6 bases). From germline, CDR1 is ENHRY and CDR2 SYGVKD. Trimming removed 4 bases at V and 4 bases at J, with 17 bases between. This CDR3 has 15 amino acids. The CDR3 DNA follows: TGTGCCATCAGTGCAGTATCCGGGGGAATTTACGAGCAGTACTTC. This sequence encodes CAISAVSGGIYEQYF.

This clone occurred once. The V and J genes are TRBV20-1 and TRBJ2-5; D call uncertain. V lost 6 bases, J lost 4 bases, and 9 bases lay in between. The CDR3 has 11 residues. CDR1 is DFQATT and CDR2 is SNEGSKA in the germline V gene (reference sequence). The CDR3 bases are TGCAGTGCCATGGTGGGAGAGACCCAGTACTTC. Translation: CSAMVGETQYF.